The T cell receptor beta chain described here comes from a study of Tregs in tolerant kidney transplant recipients. Some clones are missing from TCRdb's copy, which holds only in-frame ones; the method was immunoSEQ multiplex PCR. The repertoire consists of about 64,000 clones, with over 75% occurring once and the leading ten covering 3.8%. The nonmyeloablative bone marrow transplants came from related graft donors, with transient mixed chimerism. Notes on this clone: Its antigen is unknown.

Findings and caveats of the study: Biological reproducibility was not directly addressed in this study.

Germline assignment: CDR1 MNHNS and CDR2 SASEGT. The junction had 3 bases not matched to a gene; V was cut back by 5 bases and J by 0 bases. The CDR3 covers 14 residues. Sequenced material: CD4+ T cells from blood (PBMCs), taken 6 months after the transplant. The chain couples TRBV6-1 to TRBJ2-7; 8 nucleotides match TRBD2. The receptor was isolated from a human patient who received a combined kidney and bone marrow transplant. Among the T cells, some may be from the graft donor. CDR3 coding DNA: TGTGCCAGCAGTCATAGCGGGAACTCCTACGAGCAGTACTTC. Translating it yields CASSHSGNSYEQYF.